The 11 T cell receptor beta chains below were found in one sample sequenced in a study of vaccination and CD4 T cells after COVID-19. The antigens these receptors bind are not known. Treatment of the sample: roughly 10-day PBMC culture with coronavirus spike peptide pools or control peptides (ViraFEST assay). Oncomine TCR Beta short-read sequencing was applied to DNA from cultured CD4+ T cells. Using its own MiXCR run on the PCR reads, TCRdb lists one record per CDR3 protein. Of more than 9,000 distinct CDR3 sequences listed, approximately 60% were seen once; the top ten hold approximately 17%. Sequencing used CD4+ T cells from blood, cultured in vitro. The receptors shown here come from a human donor who had recovered from COVID-19.

This clonotype has a handful of counts. The V gene is TRBV27, the J gene TRBJ1-2; no firm D call. Per the germline V gene, CDR1 is MNHEY and CDR2 is SMNVEV (reference sequence). This CDR3 is 16 amino acids long. Trimming left V 2 bases short and J 0 bases short, with 13 bases between. CDR3 bases: TGTGCCAGCAGTTTACGGTTCGACGCGACTAACTATGGCTACACCTTC. Translated: CASSLRFDATNYGYTF.

This clonotype has just a few counts. The chain is built from TRBV20-1 and TRBJ2-2; 7 bases line up with TRBD2. CDR1 is DFQATT and CDR2 is SNEGSKA in the germline V gene (reference sequence). The trim removed 1 base at V and 4 bases at J, leaving 3 bases unmatched. This CDR3 comprises 14 residues. The CDR3 loop is CSARVGEGTGELFF. In DNA form, the CDR3 reads TGCAGTGCTAGAGTGGGGGAGGGCACCGGGGAGCTGTTTTTT.

This rearrangement joins TRBV27 to TRBJ2-7; no firm D call. Germline V gene sequence: CDR1 MNHEY, CDR2 SMNVEV (reference sequence). This CDR3 has 10 residues. Trimming cost V 7 bases and J 6 bases, with 7 bases left between them. The CDR3 DNA is TGTGCCAGCACCCCCCCCGAGCAGTACTTC. Its protein product is CASTPPEQYF.

This clonotype was observed a few times. The V gene is TRBV6-2 or TRBV6-3, the J gene TRBJ2-2; D could derive from TRBD1 or TRBD2 (5 bases each). Deletions cut 5 bases from V and 6 bases from J, with 16 bases between. Germline V lookup: CDR1 MNHEY, CDR2 SVGEGT. CDR3 length: 15 amino acids. The CDR3 region is CASSDGTIGAGELFF. In DNA, the CDR3 is TGTGCCAGCAGTGACGGGACGATTGGAGCCGGGGAGCTGTTTTTT.

The chain has TRBV6-4 and TRBJ2-3; D uncertain. The CDR3 runs 13 residues. The V gene lost 0 bases and the J gene lost 5 bases, with 6 bases spanning the gap. CDR1 is MRHNA and CDR2 is SNTAGT in the germline V gene. The CDR3 DNA sequence: TGTGCCAGCAGTGACTCGAGGAGAGATACGCAGTATTTT. Its translation is CASSDSRRDTQYF.

This clonotype appeared a few times. This chain connects TRBV20-1 to TRBJ1-1; D is unresolved. In germline, CDR1 is DFQATT, CDR2 SNEGSKA (reference sequence). Trimming shortened V by 6 bases and J by 1 base, and 18 bases separated the two germline ends. The CDR3 contains 15 residues. This chain's CDR3 is CSARPGSAQNTEAFF. For the CDR3, the DNA is TGCAGTGCGAGACCCGGGTCAGCTCAGAACACTGAAGCTTTCTTT.

The rearrangement joins TRBV6-1 to TRBJ2-1; weak D call: TRBD1 (6 bases). The CDR3 has 13 amino acids. Germline-derived CDR1 and CDR2 are MNHNS and SASEGT. Trimming pared 3 bases from V and 4 bases from J, leaving 7 bases between. This chain's CDR3 is CASSDQGYNEQFF. The CDR3 nucleotides are TGTGCCAGCAGTGACCAGGGGTACAATGAGCAGTTCTTC.

This clonotype was counted only a few times. The V and J genes are TRBV6-2 or TRBV6-3 and TRBJ1-1; 7 positions agree with TRBD1. The V segment lost 4 bases and the J segment 3 bases; nucleotides outside the gene matches: 8. Per the germline V gene, CDR1 is MNHEY and CDR2 is SVGEGT. This CDR3 is 15 amino acids long. In DNA form, the CDR3 reads TGTGCCAGCAGTTCGCGACAGGGATCCCACACTGAAGCTTTCTTT. Its translation is CASSSRQGSHTEAFF.

The chain employs TRBV6-2 or TRBV6-3 and TRBJ1-2; no firm D call. Trimming removed 2 bases at V and 1 base at J, with 5 bases between. The CDR3 has 13 residues. The germline CDR1 and CDR2 sequences are MNHEY and SVGEGT. The CDR3 region is CASSYGVNYGYTF. The CDR3 DNA is TGTGCCAGCAGTTACGGTGTTAACTATGGCTACACCTTC.

The chain recombines TRBV27 with TRBJ1-5, with D maybe TRBD1 (6 bases). Germline V gene lookup returns CDR1 MNHEY and CDR2 SMNVEV (reference sequence). Trimming removed 2 bases at V and 7 bases at J, with 12 bases between. This CDR3 has 14 residues. CDR3 sequence (DNA): TGTGCCAGCAGTTTAGCGGGGGGGCAGCAGCCCCAGCATTTT. Its protein product is CASSLAGGQQPQHF.

This rearrangement joins TRBV7-2 to TRBJ2-7; 9 bases fit TRBD2. Germline CDR1 is SGHTA and CDR2 is FQGNSA. The trim removed 4 bases at V and 9 bases at J, leaving 13 bases unmatched. CDR3 length equals 15 residues. CDR3 bases: TGTGCCAGCAGCTCTTACTCTAGCGGGGCGTTACCGCAGTACTTC. Encoded protein: CASSSYSSGALPQYF.